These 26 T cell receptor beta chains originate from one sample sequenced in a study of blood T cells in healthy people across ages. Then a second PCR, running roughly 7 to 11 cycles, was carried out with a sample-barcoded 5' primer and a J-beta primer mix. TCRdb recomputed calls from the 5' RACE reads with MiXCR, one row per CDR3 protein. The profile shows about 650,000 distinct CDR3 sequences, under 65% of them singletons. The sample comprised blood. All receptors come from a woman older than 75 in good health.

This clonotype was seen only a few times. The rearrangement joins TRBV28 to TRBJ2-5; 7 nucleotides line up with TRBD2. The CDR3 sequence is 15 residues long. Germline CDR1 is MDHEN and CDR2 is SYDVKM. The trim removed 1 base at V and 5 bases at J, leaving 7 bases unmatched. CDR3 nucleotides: TGTGCCAGCAGTTTATCGGCGGGGGTGAGCGAGACCCAGTACTTC. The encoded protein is CASSLSAGVSETQYF.

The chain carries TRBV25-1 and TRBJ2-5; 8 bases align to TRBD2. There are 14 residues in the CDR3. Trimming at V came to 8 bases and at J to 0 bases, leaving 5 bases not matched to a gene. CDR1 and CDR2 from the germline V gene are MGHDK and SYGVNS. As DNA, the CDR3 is TGTGCCAGCGCGACTAGCGATAACCAAGAGACCCAGTACTTC. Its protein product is CASATSDNQETQYF.

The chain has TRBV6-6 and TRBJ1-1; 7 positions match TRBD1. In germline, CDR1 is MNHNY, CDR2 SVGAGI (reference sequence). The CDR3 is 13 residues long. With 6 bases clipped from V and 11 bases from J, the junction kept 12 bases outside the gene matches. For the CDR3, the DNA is TGTGCCAGCAGCGGACGACAGGGCGTAGCGGCTTTCTTT. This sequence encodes CASSGRQGVAAFF.

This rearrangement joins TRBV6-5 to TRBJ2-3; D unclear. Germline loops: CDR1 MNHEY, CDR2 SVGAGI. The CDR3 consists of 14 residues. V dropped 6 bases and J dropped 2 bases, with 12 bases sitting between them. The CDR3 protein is CASRPRIFTDTQYF. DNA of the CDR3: TGTGCCAGCAGGCCTCGCATATTCACAGATACGCAGTATTTT.

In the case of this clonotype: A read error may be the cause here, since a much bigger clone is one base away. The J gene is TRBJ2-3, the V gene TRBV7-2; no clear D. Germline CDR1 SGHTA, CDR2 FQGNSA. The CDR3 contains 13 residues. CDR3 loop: CAGSEQSADTQYF. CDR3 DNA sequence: TGTGCCGGCAGCGAGCAGAGTGCAGATACGCAGTATTTT.

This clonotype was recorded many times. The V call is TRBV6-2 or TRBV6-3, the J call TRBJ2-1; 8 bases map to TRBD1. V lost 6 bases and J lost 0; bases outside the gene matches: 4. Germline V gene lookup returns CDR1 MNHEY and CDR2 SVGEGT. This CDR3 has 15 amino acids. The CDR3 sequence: CASSPTGGSYNEQFF. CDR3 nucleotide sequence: TGTGCCAGCAGCCCTACAGGGGGCTCCTACAATGAGCAGTTCTTC.

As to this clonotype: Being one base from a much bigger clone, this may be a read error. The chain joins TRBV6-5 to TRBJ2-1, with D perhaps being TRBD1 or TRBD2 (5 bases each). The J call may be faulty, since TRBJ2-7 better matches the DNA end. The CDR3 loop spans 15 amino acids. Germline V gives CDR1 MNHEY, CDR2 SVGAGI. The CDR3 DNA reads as TGTGCCAGCAGTACCGACCGGGGCGCGGCCAATGAGCAGTACTTC. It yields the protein CASSTDRGAANEQYF.

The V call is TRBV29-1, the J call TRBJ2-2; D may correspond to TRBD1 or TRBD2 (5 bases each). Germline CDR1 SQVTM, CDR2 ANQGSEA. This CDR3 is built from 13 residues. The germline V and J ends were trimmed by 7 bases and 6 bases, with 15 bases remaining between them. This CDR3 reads CSAPGDASGELFF. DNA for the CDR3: TGCAGCGCTCCTGGGGACGCATCCGGGGAGCTGTTTTTT.

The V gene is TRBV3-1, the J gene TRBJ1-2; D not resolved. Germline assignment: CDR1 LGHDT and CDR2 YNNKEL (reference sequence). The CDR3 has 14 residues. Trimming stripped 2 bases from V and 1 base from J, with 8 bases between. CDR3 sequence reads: CASSQNTNNYGYTF. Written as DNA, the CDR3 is TGTGCCAGCAGCCAAAACACAAATAACTATGGCTACACCTTC.

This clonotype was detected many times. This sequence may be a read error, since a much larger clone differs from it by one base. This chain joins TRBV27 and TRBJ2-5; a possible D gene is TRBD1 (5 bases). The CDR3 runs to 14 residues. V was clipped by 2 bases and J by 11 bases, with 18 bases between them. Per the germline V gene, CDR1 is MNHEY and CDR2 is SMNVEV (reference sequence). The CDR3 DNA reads TGTGCCAGCAGTTTAAGTCAGGGCGGCCATGAGCAGTACTTC. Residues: CASSLSQGGHEQYF.

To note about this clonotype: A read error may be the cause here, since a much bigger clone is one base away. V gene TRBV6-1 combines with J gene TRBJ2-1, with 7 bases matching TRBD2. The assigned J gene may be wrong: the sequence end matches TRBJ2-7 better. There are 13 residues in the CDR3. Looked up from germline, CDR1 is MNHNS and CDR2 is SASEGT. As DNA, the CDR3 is TGTGCCAGCAGCAGGGAGGGCTACAATGAGCAGTACTTC. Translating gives CASSREGYNEQYF.

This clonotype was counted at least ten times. The CDR3 protein is CASSFPQNKQETQYF. Written as DNA, the CDR3 is TGTGCCAGCAGTTTCCCCCAGAACAAGCAAGAGACCCAGTACTTC. The rearrangement joins TRBV12-3 or TRBV12-4 to TRBJ2-5; D is unresolved. With 3 bases removed from V and 2 bases from J, the gap between germline ends came to 13 bases. This CDR3 has 15 residues.

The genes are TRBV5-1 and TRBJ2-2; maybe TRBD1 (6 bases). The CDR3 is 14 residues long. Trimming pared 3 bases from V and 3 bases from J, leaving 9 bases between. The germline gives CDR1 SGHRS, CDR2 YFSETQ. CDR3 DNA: TGCGCCAGCAGCTCGAGGACAGACACCGGGGAGCTGTTTTTT. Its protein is CASSSRTDTGELFF.

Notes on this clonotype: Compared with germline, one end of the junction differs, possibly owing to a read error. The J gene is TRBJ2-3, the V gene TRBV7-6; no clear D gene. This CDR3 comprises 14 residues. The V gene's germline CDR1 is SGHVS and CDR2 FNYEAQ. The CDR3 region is CASSVAPGTDTQYF. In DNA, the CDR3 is TGTGCCAGCAGCGTAGCACCAGGTACAGATACGCAGTATTTT.

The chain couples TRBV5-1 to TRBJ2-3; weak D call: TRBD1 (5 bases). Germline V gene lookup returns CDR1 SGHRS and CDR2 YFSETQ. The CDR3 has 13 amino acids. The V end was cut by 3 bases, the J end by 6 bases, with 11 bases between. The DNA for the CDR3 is TGCGCCAGCAGCTCCAGGGTCCCCGATACGCAGTATTTT. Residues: CASSSRVPDTQYF. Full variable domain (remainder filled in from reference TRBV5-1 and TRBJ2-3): KAGVTQTPRYLIKTRGQQVTLSCSPISGHRSVSWYQQTPGQGLQFLFEYFSETQRNKGNFPGRFSGRQFSNSRSEMNVSTLELGDSALYLCASSSRVPDTQYFGPGTRLTVL.

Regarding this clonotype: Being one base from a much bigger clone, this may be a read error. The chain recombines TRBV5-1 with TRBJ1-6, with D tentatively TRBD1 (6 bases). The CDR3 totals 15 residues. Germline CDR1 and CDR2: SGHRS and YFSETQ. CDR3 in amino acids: CASSLNRVYNPPLHF. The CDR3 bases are TGCGCCAGCAGCTTGAACAGGGTTTATAATCCACCCCTCCACTTT. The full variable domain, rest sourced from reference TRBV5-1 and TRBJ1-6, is KAGVTQTPRYLIKTRGQQVTLSCSPISGHRSVSWYQQTPGQGLQFLFEYFSETQRNKGNFPGRFSGRQFSNSRSEMNVSTLELGDSALYLCASSLNRVYNPPLHFGNGTRLTVT.

CDR3 protein: CAISETKTTGAEQYF. In nucleotides, the CDR3 is TGTGCCATCAGTGAGACCAAAACAACAGGGGCCGAGCAGTACTTC. This chain joins TRBV10-3 and TRBJ2-7, with 7 bases identical to TRBD1. This CDR3 region has 15 residues. Germline V gives CDR1 ENHRY, CDR2 SYGVKD. The V gene end was trimmed by 2 bases and the J gene end by 6 bases; junction bases not matched to a gene: 10.

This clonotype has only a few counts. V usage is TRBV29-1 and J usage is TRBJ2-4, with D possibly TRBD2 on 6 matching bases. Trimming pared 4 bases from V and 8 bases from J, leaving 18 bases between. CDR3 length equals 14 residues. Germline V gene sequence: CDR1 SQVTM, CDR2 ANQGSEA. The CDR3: CSVAMGLPTDIQYF. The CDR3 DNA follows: TGCAGCGTTGCCATGGGACTCCCAACCGACATTCAGTACTTC.

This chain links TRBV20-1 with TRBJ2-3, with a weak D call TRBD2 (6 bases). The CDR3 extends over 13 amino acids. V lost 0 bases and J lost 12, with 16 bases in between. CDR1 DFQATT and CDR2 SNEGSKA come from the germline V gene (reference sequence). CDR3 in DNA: TGCAGTGCTAGAGATCGAAGCCTCGGGACTCAGTATTTT. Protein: CSARDRSLGTQYF.

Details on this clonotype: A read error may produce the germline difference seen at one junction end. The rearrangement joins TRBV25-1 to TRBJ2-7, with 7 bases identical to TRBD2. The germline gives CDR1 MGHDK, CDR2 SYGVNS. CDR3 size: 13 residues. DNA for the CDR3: TGCGCCAGCAGTGAGTCGGGGGGCTACGAGCAGTACTTC. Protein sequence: CASSESGGYEQYF.

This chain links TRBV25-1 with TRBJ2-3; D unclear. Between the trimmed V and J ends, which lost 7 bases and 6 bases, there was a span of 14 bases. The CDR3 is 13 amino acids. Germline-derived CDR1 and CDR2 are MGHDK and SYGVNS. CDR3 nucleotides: TGTGCCAGCATTCCGGTTACGAGCGATACGCAGTATTTT. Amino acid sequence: CASIPVTSDTQYF.

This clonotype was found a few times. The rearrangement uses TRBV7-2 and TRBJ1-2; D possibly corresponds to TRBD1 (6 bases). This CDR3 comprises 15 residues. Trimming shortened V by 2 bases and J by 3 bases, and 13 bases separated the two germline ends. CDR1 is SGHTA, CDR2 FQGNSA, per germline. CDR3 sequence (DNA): TGTGCCAGCAGCTTAAAAGGATACAGGGACTATGGCTACACCTTC. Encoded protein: CASSLKGYRDYGYTF. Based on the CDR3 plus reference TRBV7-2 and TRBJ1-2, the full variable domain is GAGVSQSPSNKVTEKGKDVELRCDPISGHTALYWYRQSLGQGLEFLIYFQGNSAPDKSGLPSDRFSAERTGGSVSTLTIQRTQQEDSAVYLCASSLKGYRDYGYTFGSGTRLTVV.

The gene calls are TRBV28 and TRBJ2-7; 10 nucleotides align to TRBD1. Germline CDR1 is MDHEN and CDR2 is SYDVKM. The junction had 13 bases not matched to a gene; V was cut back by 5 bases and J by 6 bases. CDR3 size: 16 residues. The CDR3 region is CASSPVPGTGVFEQYF. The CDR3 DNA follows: TGTGCCAGCAGTCCCGTTCCGGGGACAGGGGTTTTCGAGCAGTACTTC. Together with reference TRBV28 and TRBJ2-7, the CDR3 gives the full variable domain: DVKVTQSSRYLVKRTGEKVFLECVQDMDHENMFWYRQDPGLGLRLIYFSYDVKMKEKGDIPEGYSVSREKKERFSLILESASTNQTSMYLCASSPVPGTGVFEQYFGPGTRLTVT.

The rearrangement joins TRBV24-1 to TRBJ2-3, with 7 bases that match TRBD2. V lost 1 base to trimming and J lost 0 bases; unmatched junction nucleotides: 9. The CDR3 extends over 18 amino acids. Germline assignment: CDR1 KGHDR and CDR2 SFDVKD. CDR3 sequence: CATSDFPGRGASTDTQYF. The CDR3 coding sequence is TGTGCCACCAGTGATTTTCCAGGGAGGGGTGCTAGCACAGATACGCAGTATTTT.

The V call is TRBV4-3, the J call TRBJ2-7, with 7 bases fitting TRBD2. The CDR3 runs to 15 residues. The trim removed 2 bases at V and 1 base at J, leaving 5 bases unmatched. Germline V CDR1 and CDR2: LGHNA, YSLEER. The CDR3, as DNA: TGCGCCAGCAGCCAAACTGGGGAGGGGTCCTACGAGCAGTACTTC. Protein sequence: CASSQTGEGSYEQYF.

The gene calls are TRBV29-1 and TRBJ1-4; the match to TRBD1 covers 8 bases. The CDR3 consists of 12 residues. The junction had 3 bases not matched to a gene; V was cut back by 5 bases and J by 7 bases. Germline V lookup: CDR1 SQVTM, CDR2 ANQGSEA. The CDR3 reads CSVITGGEKLFF. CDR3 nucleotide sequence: TGCAGCGTTATCACAGGGGGTGAAAAACTGTTTTTT.